This TCR beta chain was identified in a study of shared clonotypes between healthy human individuals. Study context: Donors were two women and three men aged 18 to 49. Overall study results and limits: Estimated richness values were generally larger in naive subsets than in memory subsets.

On this clone itself: As yet, its antigen is unknown.

Healthy and HIV-negative, the adult donors had no recent acute infections or vaccinations. The germline V and J ends were trimmed by 0 bases and 3 bases, with 12 bases remaining between them. Germline CDR1 is MNHNY and CDR2 is SVGAGI (reference sequence). The CDR3 has 15 residues. Sequenced by immunoSEQ multiplex PCR; TCRdb stores in-frame clones only, minus some. The sample carries 600,000 to 750,000 clones, around 90% recorded once. The material sequenced was memory CD8+ T cells from PBMCs. Subset meaning: CD45RO+ cells pooled with CCR7-negative TemRA cells. J is TRBJ2-7 and V is TRBV6-6; TRBD1 is a possible D gene (6 bases). This receptor was obtained from a man between 18 and 29 years old in good health. Some clones in this sample may be carry-over from other donors' samples. CDR3: CASSYSWGQNYEQYF. The CDR3 region has the DNA TGTGCCAGCAGTTACTCTTGGGGGCAGAACTACGAGCAGTACTTC.